This T cell receptor beta chain stems from a study of cytomegalovirus exposure and HLA in healthy donors. Study context: As an earlier analysis found, around 200 million T cells yielded around 110 million unique TCR beta sequences.

Concerning this clone: Its antigen is as yet unknown.

At the time of sampling, donors were nominally healthy, though unrecorded immune exposures were likely. The PCR made use of 60 Vbeta and 13 Jbeta primers. Methods used by the authors: Roughly 80 million unique TCR beta chains, roughly 12 million shared, were counted in a later analysis. The assay was immunoSEQ multiplex PCR, and TCRdb's table has in-frame clones only and misses some. The V and J calls and the clone size are those of that table, but D and trimming were determined from the DNA. This table holds 150,000 or so clones, over 70% found once. The study's findings and limits: In vitro experiments confirmed that three CMV-associated chains were specific for CMV antigens.

CDR1 SGHVS and CDR2 FNYEAQ come from the germline V gene. With 3 bases clipped from V and 0 bases from J, the junction kept 7 bases outside the gene matches. This CDR3 is 18 amino acids long. The chain links TRBV7-6 to TRBJ2-1, with 11 bases fitting TRBD2. Material: PBMCs. The origin of this receptor is a man between 45 and 60 years old in good health and CMV-seropositive. CDR3 loop: CASSLGTSGSTSYNEQFF. The CDR3 coding sequence is TGTGCCAGCAGCTTGGGGACTAGCGGATCGACCTCCTACAATGAGCAGTTCTTC.